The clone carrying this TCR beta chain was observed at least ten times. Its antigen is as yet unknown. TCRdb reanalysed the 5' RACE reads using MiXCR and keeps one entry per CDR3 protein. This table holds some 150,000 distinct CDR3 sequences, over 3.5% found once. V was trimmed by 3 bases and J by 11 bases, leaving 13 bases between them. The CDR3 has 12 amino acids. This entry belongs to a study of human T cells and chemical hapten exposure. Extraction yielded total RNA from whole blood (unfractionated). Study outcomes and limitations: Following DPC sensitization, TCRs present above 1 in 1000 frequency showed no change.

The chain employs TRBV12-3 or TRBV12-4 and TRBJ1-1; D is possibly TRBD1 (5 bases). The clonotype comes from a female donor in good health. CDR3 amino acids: CASSFGDSGAFF. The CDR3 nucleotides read TGTGCCAGCAGTTTCGGGGACTCTGGGGCTTTCTTT.